Presented here are 27 T cell receptor beta chains from one specimen sequenced in a study of blood T cell repertoires in COVID-19. TCRdb's copy holds only in-frame clones and misses some; the assay was immunoSEQ multiplex PCR. The sample yields a few hundred thousand clones, approximately 88% seen once. What was sequenced was peripheral blood. These receptor sequences come from a young woman with COVID-19, enrolled during active disease.

The chain employs TRBV1 and TRBJ2-7; the D call in the table, TRBD1, was not verified against the DNA. TRBV1 corresponds to a pseudogene. The CDR3 runs to 15 residues. CDR3 nucleotides: TGCACCAGCAGCCGCCGGACAGGACGACCCTACGAGCAGTACTTC. It encodes CTSSRRTGRPYEQYF.

The V and J genes are TRBV28 and TRBJ1-3, with D maybe TRBD1 (6 bases). The V gene's germline CDR1 is MDHEN and CDR2 SYDVKM. The V gene lost 8 bases and the J gene lost 4 bases, with 18 bases spanning the gap. The CDR3 is made up of 15 amino acids. This chain's CDR3 is CASETQGNWGNTIYF. The CDR3 region has the DNA TGTGCCAGCGAAACCCAGGGGAACTGGGGAAACACCATATATTTT.

The chain has TRBV3-1 (or the pseudogene TRBV3-2) and TRBJ2-5; possibly TRBD2 for D (5 bases). The CDR3 loop spans 14 amino acids. V was clipped by 3 bases and J by 3 bases, with 11 bases between them. Germline CDR1 is LGHDT and CDR2 is YNNKEL (reference sequence). This CDR3 is CASSQRAGKETQYF. CDR3 DNA sequence: TGTGCCAGCAGCCAGCGGGCAGGAAAAGAGACCCAGTACTTC.

The chain employs TRBV2 and TRBJ2-7; 10 nucleotides line up with TRBD1. Germline values: CDR1 SNHLY, CDR2 FYNNEI. The V segment lost 6 bases and the J segment 2 bases; nucleotides outside the gene matches: 7. This CDR3 is 15 amino acids long. The CDR3 coding sequence is TGTGCCAGCAGGGGACAGGGGACTAGGCCCTACGAGCAGTACTTC. Translation gives CASRGQGTRPYEQYF.

This clone was found once. J is TRBJ1-5 and V is TRBV15, with D perhaps matching TRBD1 (6 bases). Per the germline V gene, CDR1 is LNHNV and CDR2 is YYDKDF (reference sequence). The CDR3 is made up of 15 amino acids. Trimming pared 5 bases from V and 0 bases from J, leaving 11 bases between. CDR3 protein: CATSFTGYSNQPQHF. The DNA for the CDR3 is TGTGCCACCAGCTTTACAGGGTATAGCAATCAGCCCCAGCATTTT.

This clone was seen a single time. The rearrangement joins TRBV19 to TRBJ1-1; tentative D call: TRBD1 (5 bases). The CDR3 contains 14 residues. Trimming stripped 3 bases from V and 7 bases from J, with 15 bases between. Per germline, CDR1 LNHDA and CDR2 SQIVND (reference sequence). CDR3 sequence (DNA): TGTGCCAGTAGTATGGGACGGAGGGTGGATGAAGCTTTCTTT. It translates to CASSMGRRVDEAFF.

The chain has TRBV27 and TRBJ1-2; D is possibly TRBD1 (5 bases). This CDR3 contains 14 residues. The germline gives CDR1 MNHEY, CDR2 SMNVEV (reference sequence). V was trimmed by 0 bases and J by 4 bases, leaving 9 bases between them. The CDR3: CASSLSGAAYGYTF. In nucleotides, the CDR3 is TGTGCCAGCAGTTTATCAGGGGCAGCCTATGGCTACACCTTC.

This clone was detected once. The chain carries TRBV4-2 and TRBJ2-1; TRBD2 might be the D (6 bases). The CDR3 has 15 residues. Germline lookup yields CDR1 LGHNA and CDR2 YNFKEQ. Trimming removed 1 base from V and 6 bases from J, with 13 bases in between. The CDR3 here is CASSQGMEGGNEQFF. The DNA for the CDR3 is TGTGCCAGCAGCCAAGGTATGGAGGGCGGCAATGAGCAGTTCTTC.

In DNA form, the CDR3 reads TGCAGCGTTGGAGGGGGCGTAGATCAGCCCCAGCATTTT. Protein: CSVGGGVDQPQHF. This chain connects TRBV29-1 to TRBJ1-5; the match to TRBD1 covers 7 bases. The germline V gene has CDR1 SQVTM and CDR2 ANQGSEA. The CDR3 loop spans 13 amino acids. With V trimmed by 4 bases and J by 5 bases, 5 bases remained unmatched.

This rearrangement joins TRBV6-2 or TRBV6-3 to TRBJ2-3; TRBD2 aligns across 8 bases. CDR1 MNHEY and CDR2 SVGEGT come from the germline V gene. V dropped 4 bases and J dropped 4; count of bases not matched to a gene: 7. This CDR3 has 15 amino acids. The DNA for the CDR3 is TGTGCCAGCAGTTCCATTCGGGGGGGATCAGATACGCAGTATTTT. Translation gives CASSSIRGGSDTQYF.

V usage is TRBV29-1 and J usage is TRBJ1-2, with D perhaps matching TRBD1 (6 bases). The V end lost 3 bases, the J end lost 4 bases, and 6 bases lay between the germline ends. In germline, CDR1 is SQVTM, CDR2 ANQGSEA. The CDR3 has 11 residues. The DNA of the CDR3 is TGCAGCGTTGACAGGGGCTATGGCTACACCTTC. Its protein is CSVDRGYGYTF.

CDR3 loop: CASSVVGSSYNEQFF. CDR3 DNA: TGTGCCAGCAGCGTAGTGGGGAGCTCCTACAATGAGCAGTTCTTC. The rearrangement joins TRBV9 to TRBJ2-1; D may be TRBD2 (5 bases). This CDR3 contains 15 residues. Germline V gene lookup returns CDR1 SGDLS and CDR2 YYNGEE. Trimming shortened V by 0 bases and J by 0 bases, and 7 bases separated the two germline ends.

In DNA form, the CDR3 reads TGCGCCAGCAGCCCGGACTTACCTGATTTAGGGTACTTC. It yields the protein CASSPDLPDLGYF. V is TRBV5-1 and J is TRBJ2-7; a possible D gene is TRBD2 (5 bases). V lost 4 bases and J 12 bases, leaving 20 bases between the germline ends. The germline V gene encodes CDR1 SGHRS and CDR2 YFSETQ. This CDR3 region has 13 residues.

The V call is TRBV7-2, the J call TRBJ2-1; 10 positions agree with TRBD1. Germline V gene data show CDR1 as SGHTA and CDR2 as FQGNSA. V lost 6 bases to trimming and J lost 4 bases; unmatched junction nucleotides: 9. The CDR3 has 16 amino acids. The CDR3 sequence: CASSSSGTGVYNEQFF. In nucleotides, the CDR3 is TGTGCCAGCAGTTCCTCCGGGACAGGGGTTTACAATGAGCAGTTCTTC.

This clone was counted a few times. V gene TRBV6-4 combines with J gene TRBJ2-2, with TRBD2 matching 9 bases. The length of the CDR3 is 16 residues. Trimming at V came to 0 bases and at J to 5 bases, leaving 4 bases not matched to a gene. Germline V CDR1 and CDR2: MRHNA, SNTAGT. CDR3 amino acids: CASSDSAGGSTGELFF. In DNA form, the CDR3 reads TGTGCCAGCAGTGACTCAGCGGGGGGCAGTACCGGGGAGCTGTTTTTT.

The chain joins TRBV4-2 to TRBJ2-3; 15 bases fit TRBD2. The V segment lost 4 bases and the J segment 2 bases; nucleotides outside the gene matches: 13. This CDR3 is built from 20 residues. Germline-derived CDR1 and CDR2 are LGHNA and YNFKEQ. CDR3 DNA: TGTGCCAGCAGCCGCTCGGGACTAGCGGGGGGCGCGCAGTTCACAGATACGCAGTATTTT. Its translation: CASSRSGLAGGAQFTDTQYF.

V usage is TRBV7-2 and J usage is TRBJ1-3; tentative D call: TRBD1 (5 bases). The CDR3 has 15 residues. Trimming pared 5 bases from V and 2 bases from J, leaving 13 bases between. CDR1 is SGHTA, CDR2 FQGNSA, per germline. The CDR3: CASSVGLDTGNTIYF. The DNA of the CDR3 is TGTGCCAGCAGCGTGGGACTTGATACTGGAAACACCATATATTTT.

This clone was recorded once. The chain employs TRBV5-6 and TRBJ1-4, with D maybe TRBD1 (5 bases). The CDR3 extends over 14 amino acids. Germline V lookup: CDR1 SGHDT, CDR2 YYEEEE. With 0 bases removed from V and 14 bases from J, the gap between germline ends came to 17 bases. The CDR3, as DNA: TGTGCCAGCAGCTTGGGACAGTTGGGCAAAAGGCTGTTTTTT. Encoded protein: CASSLGQLGKRLFF.

The chain combines TRBV27 with TRBJ2-1; D is possibly TRBD2 (5 bases). Looked up from germline, CDR1 is MNHEY and CDR2 is SMNVEV (reference sequence). V was cut by 5 bases and J by 6 bases, with 17 bases left in between. This CDR3 contains 15 residues. CDR3: CASSITILGINEQFF. CDR3 DNA sequence: TGTGCCAGCAGTATAACAATACTAGGGATCAATGAGCAGTTCTTC.

This chain links TRBV10-3 with TRBJ2-1, with D maybe TRBD2 (5 bases). Germline V CDR1 and CDR2: ENHRY, SYGVKD. The CDR3 extends over 15 amino acids. Between the trimmed V and J ends, which lost 2 bases and 7 bases, there was a span of 15 bases. DNA of the CDR3: TGTGCCATCAGTGAGAAGTCGGCGCGGACTAATGAGCAGTTCTTC. Translating gives CAISEKSARTNEQFF.

This clone was picked up one time. The chain is built from TRBV5-1 and TRBJ2-1; D unresolved. The germline CDR1 and CDR2 sequences are SGHRS and YFSETQ. The V gene lost 2 bases and the J gene lost 5 bases, with 5 bases spanning the gap. The CDR3 covers 12 residues. The CDR3 loop reads CASSLRDNEQFF. For the CDR3, the DNA is TGCGCCAGCAGCTTACGGGACAATGAGCAGTTCTTC.

This chain connects TRBV7-9 to TRBJ1-2, with D possibly being TRBD1 (5 bases). The CDR3 has 14 residues. Germline CDR1 SEHNR, CDR2 FQNEAQ (reference sequence). V was clipped by 5 bases and J by 8 bases, with 18 bases between them. CDR3: CASSPGHPPKGYTF. DNA for the CDR3: TGTGCCAGCAGCCCCGGACATCCCCCTAAAGGCTACACCTTC.

This sequence joins TRBV9 and TRBJ2-2; D possibly corresponds to TRBD1 (5 bases). CDR1 and CDR2 (germline): SGDLS, YYNGEE. The V end lost 0 bases, the J end lost 1 base, and 10 bases lay between the germline ends. This CDR3 is 16 amino acids long. The CDR3 reads CASSVVGAVNTGELFF. DNA for the CDR3: TGTGCCAGCAGCGTAGTAGGGGCAGTGAACACCGGGGAGCTGTTTTTT.

The chain links TRBV4-3 to TRBJ1-2; D remains unclear. Per germline, CDR1 LGHNA and CDR2 YSLEER. Trimming took off 2 bases at V and 3 bases at J, with 10 bases between the two ends. This CDR3 is built from 14 residues. CDR3 nucleotides: TGCGCCAGCAGCCAACTCCTTATCGACTATGGCTACACCTTC. Protein: CASSQLLIDYGYTF.

This chain uses TRBV10-3 with TRBJ1-2, with a weak D call TRBD1 (5 bases). CDR1 ENHRY and CDR2 SYGVKD come from the germline V gene. Trimming shortened V by 6 bases and J by 0 bases, and 17 bases separated the two germline ends. This CDR3 has 16 residues. CDR3 in DNA: TGTGCCATCAGAGGGGCGGGGGTAACCTCTAACTATGGCTACACCTTC. It codes for CAIRGAGVTSNYGYTF.

V and J are TRBV4-1 and TRBJ2-5, with unresolved D. The CDR3 is 14 amino acids. Trimming took 1 base from V and 1 from J, leaving 7 bases between them. Looked up from germline, CDR1 is MGHRA and CDR2 is YSYEKL. The CDR3 sequence: CASSQVSVQETQYF. CDR3 bases: TGCGCCAGCAGCCAAGTCTCTGTCCAAGAGACCCAGTACTTC.

This chain uses TRBV29-1 with TRBJ2-5, with a weak D call TRBD1 (6 bases). Germline V CDR1 and CDR2: SQVTM, ANQGSEA. The germline V and J ends were trimmed by 3 bases and 4 bases, with 9 bases remaining between them. The CDR3 spans 12 residues. The CDR3 DNA is TGCAGCGTTGACAGGGGCCGAGAGACCCAGTACTTC. It translates to CSVDRGRETQYF.